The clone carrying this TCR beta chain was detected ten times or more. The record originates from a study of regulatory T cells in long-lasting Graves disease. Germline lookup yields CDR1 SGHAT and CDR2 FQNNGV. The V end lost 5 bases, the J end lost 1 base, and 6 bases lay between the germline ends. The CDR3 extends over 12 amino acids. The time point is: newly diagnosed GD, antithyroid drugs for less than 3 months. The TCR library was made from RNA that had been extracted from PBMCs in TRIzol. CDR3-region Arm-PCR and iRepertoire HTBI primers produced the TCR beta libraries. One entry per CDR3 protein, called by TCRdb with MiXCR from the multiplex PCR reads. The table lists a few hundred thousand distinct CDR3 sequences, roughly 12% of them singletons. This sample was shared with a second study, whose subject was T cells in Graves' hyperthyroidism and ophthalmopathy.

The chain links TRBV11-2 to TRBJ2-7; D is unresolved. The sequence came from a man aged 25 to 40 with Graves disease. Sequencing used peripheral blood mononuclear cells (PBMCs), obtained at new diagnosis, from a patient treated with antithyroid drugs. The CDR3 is CASSLTSYEQYF. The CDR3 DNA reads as TGTGCCAGCAGCCTGACTTCCTACGAGCAGTACTTC.